Shown below are 18 T cell receptor beta chains from a single sample sequenced in a study of tumor-infiltrating lymphocytes in primary liver carcinoma. Both RNA and DNA were isolated together from about 21-30 mg of bulk tissue that had not been sorted. Reverse transcription of approximately 500 ng total RNA with a constant-region primer produced TCR beta cDNA. Generation of the TCR beta libraries relied on three nested multiplex PCR rounds using slightly modified ARM-PCR. With TRBV1-TRBV30 forward primers and a C-beta reverse primer, the first two PCR rounds were run for about 10 cycles each. One entry per CDR3 protein results from TCRdb running MiXCR on the multiplex PCR reads. The repertoire has tens of thousands of distinct CDR3 sequences, less than 75% of them found once; the top ten carry approximately 31%. The sample comprised liver tumor tissue from sampling region 5. Subset indicated: tumor region T5, tumor centre. The source is a man in his forties with primary liver carcinoma and hepatitis B virus infection.

This clonotype appeared many times. The chain combines TRBV6-1 with TRBJ2-4; D is unclear. In germline, CDR1 is MNHNS, CDR2 SASEGT. This CDR3 has 13 amino acids. Trimming cost V 8 bases and J 5 bases, with 13 bases left between them. The CDR3 DNA is TGTGCCAGCCTCGGCCCCCCGGAAAACATTCAGTACTTC. It specifies CASLGPPENIQYF.

The V call is TRBV6-1, the J call TRBJ2-4, with 10 positions matching TRBD1. The V segment lost 6 bases and the J segment 15 bases; nucleotides outside the gene matches: 20. The CDR3 spans 16 residues. Germline V gives CDR1 MNHNS, CDR2 SASEGT. This chain's CDR3 is CASSPDRDRGINTRYF. The CDR3 nucleotides are TGTGCCAGCAGCCCGGACCGGGACAGGGGAATAAACACTCGGTACTTC.

This clonotype was recorded a few times. This sequence joins TRBV11-3 and TRBJ2-1, with 8 bases that match TRBD1. J gave up 6 bases and V 5 bases, and 9 bases lay outside the gene matches. The CDR3 totals 15 residues. Germline V lookup: CDR1 SGHNT, CDR2 YENEEA. The CDR3 sequence: CASSPTGAGCNEQFF. The CDR3, as DNA: TGTGCCAGCAGCCCGACAGGGGCAGGCTGCAATGAGCAGTTCTTC.

Comment on this clonotype: One junction end does not reproduce the germline sequence, and a read error may be involved. The CDR3 DNA is TGTGCCTGCAGTCCTTGGACAAGGATGAAAGCTGGGGCCAACGTCCTGACTTTC. It specifies CACSPWTRMKAGANVLTF. V gene TRBV6-5 combines with J gene TRBJ2-6, with D maybe TRBD1 (5 bases). CDR3 length: 18 residues. Germline-derived CDR1 and CDR2 are MNHEY and SVGAGI.

Judged by abundance, this clonotype is medium-sized. This chain links TRBV6-2 or TRBV6-3 with TRBJ1-1, with no clear D. This CDR3 comprises 14 residues. Per germline, CDR1 MNHEY and CDR2 SVGEGT. Trimming pared 0 bases from V and 3 bases from J, leaving 8 bases between. The CDR3 is CASSYSAWYTEAFF. Here the CDR3 DNA reads TGTGCCAGCAGTTACTCCGCCTGGTACACTGAAGCTTTCTTT.

In its sample, this clonotype ranks as medium-sized. V gene TRBV4-1 combines with J gene TRBJ1-3; D is undetermined. The CDR3 extends over 12 amino acids. Looked up from germline, CDR1 is MGHRA and CDR2 is YSYEKL. The germline V and J ends were trimmed by 1 base and 2 bases, with 0 bases remaining between them. In DNA form, the CDR3 reads TGCGCCAGCAGCCAAGCTGGAAACACCATATATTTT. Its protein product is CASSQAGNTIYF.

This clonotype has more than one count but fewer than ten. The chain couples TRBV11-1 to TRBJ2-7, with a possible D match to TRBD1 (6 bases). This CDR3 is built from 12 residues. Germline CDR1 reads SGHAT; CDR2 reads FQDESV (reference sequence). The ends were cut back, 9 bases at V and 2 bases at J, with 11 bases in the middle. CDR3 sequence: CASSDRPYEQYF. As DNA, the CDR3 is TGTGCCAGTAGCGACAGGCCCTACGAGCAGTACTTC.

Turning to this clonotype: Just one base apart from a much larger clone, this may be a read error. The V gene is TRBV14, the J gene TRBJ2-2; 8 bases map to TRBD1. The CDR3 sequence is 13 residues long. V shed 8 bases, J shed 6 bases, and the junction held 5 bases outside the gene matches. Germline CDR1 is SGHDN and CDR2 is FVKESK. The CDR3 spells CASVTTGAGELFF. The CDR3 DNA follows: TGTGCCAGCGTGACGACAGGGGCCGGGGAGCTGTTTTTT.

This chain joins TRBV20-1 and TRBJ2-5, with TRBD2 identical over 8 bases. V dropped 0 bases and J dropped 2; count of bases not matched to a gene: 5. From germline, CDR1 is DFQATT and CDR2 SNEGSKA (reference sequence). The CDR3 runs 15 residues. The CDR3 coding sequence is TGCAGTGCTAGAGAAGGTAGCGGGATTCAAGAGACCCAGTACTTC. Translating it yields CSAREGSGIQETQYF.

This clonotype was recorded at least ten times. The V call is TRBV29-1, the J call TRBJ2-7; 8 bases align to TRBD2. Germline V gene data show CDR1 as SQVTM and CDR2 as ANQGSEA. Trimming cost V 4 bases and J 6 bases; bases outside gene matches: 5. CDR3 length: 12 residues. CDR3: CSVVSGNGEQYF. The CDR3 bases are TGCAGCGTTGTTAGCGGGAACGGCGAGCAGTACTTC.

This clonotype was observed once. V gene TRBV5-6 combines with J gene TRBJ2-3; 10 positions match TRBD2. V shed 3 bases and J 2 bases; nucleotides not matched to a gene: 27. The CDR3 contains 23 residues. Germline loops: CDR1 SGHDT, CDR2 YYEEEE. The CDR3 loop reads CASSSILSTPRSGRGRDTDTQYF. The CDR3 bases are TGTGCCAGCAGCTCCATCCTCTCGACACCTCGCAGCGGGAGGGGTAGGGACACAGATACGCAGTATTTT.

In this sample, this clonotype turned up many times. This chain links TRBV6-6 with TRBJ2-5; TRBD2 is a possible D gene (7 bases). V was trimmed by 2 bases and J by 7 bases, leaving 14 bases between them. The length of the CDR3 is 14 residues. The germline V gene has CDR1 MNHNY and CDR2 SVGAGI (reference sequence). CDR3 in DNA: TGTGCCAGCAGTTACGGACAGTGGGGGGGGACCCAGTACTTC. Translation gives CASSYGQWGGTQYF.

Turning to this clonotype: This CDR3 is missing its conserved last phenylalanine or tryptophan, likely due to a read error. The V call is TRBV13, the J call TRBJ2-1; D not resolved. CDR1 and CDR2 from the germline V gene are PRHDT and FYEKMQ (reference sequence). The CDR3 has 11 residues. The CDR3 nucleotides read TGTACCAGCAGCTTAATAAATGAACAGTTCGTC. As protein: CTSSLINEQFV.

To note about this clonotype: Given a much more abundant clone one base away, this may be a read error. CDR3 loop: CASSRLAEAQYF. The DNA for the CDR3 is TGTGCCAGCAGTAGACTAGCGGAGGCCCAGTACTTC. This chain uses TRBV2 with TRBJ2-5, with 9 bases identical to TRBD2. The CDR3 covers 12 residues. V dropped 5 bases and J dropped 9; count of bases not matched to a gene: 4. Germline CDR1 and CDR2: SNHLY and FYNNEI.

Turning to this clonotype: Mismatch with germline at one junction end may stem from a read error. The chain is built from TRBV6-5 and TRBJ2-2; D tentatively reads TRBD1 or TRBD2 (5 bases each). CDR3 size: 15 residues. Germline-derived CDR1 and CDR2 are MNHEY and SVGAGI. This chain's CDR3 is CASSLKTESTGELFF. CDR3 DNA sequence: TGTGCCAGCAGTTTGAAGACAGAATCCACCGGGGAGCTGTTTTTC.

Remarks on this clonotype: At one boundary the junction diverges from the germline segment, which might be a read error. The chain combines TRBV29-1 with TRBJ2-1, with 11 bases that match TRBD2. The CDR3 is made up of 16 amino acids. Germline V gene lookup returns CDR1 SQVTM and CDR2 ANQGSEA. CDR3 protein: CNVEPLTSGTYNERFF. CDR3 nucleotide sequence: TGCAACGTTGAACCCTTGACTAGCGGGACCTACAATGAGCGGTTCTTC.

This rearrangement joins TRBV11-2 to TRBJ2-1; TRBD2 aligns across 12 bases. Germline V CDR1 and CDR2: SGHAT, FQNNGV. The CDR3 contains 15 residues. V shed 7 bases and J 8 bases; nucleotides not matched to a gene: 9. The CDR3 here is CASNLKLAGGHEQFF. CDR3 DNA: TGTGCCAGCAACTTGAAACTAGCGGGAGGTCATGAGCAGTTCTTC.

This clonotype was recorded a few times. V is TRBV9 and J is TRBJ2-5, with 7 positions matching TRBD2. V lost 0 bases, J lost 5 bases, and 10 bases stayed unmatched. In germline, CDR1 is SGDLS, CDR2 YYNGEE. The CDR3 loop spans 16 amino acids. The CDR3 bases are TGTGCCAGCAGCGTAGGCGGGAGAGGGATAGGGGAGACCCAGTACTTC. It is translated as CASSVGGRGIGETQYF.